The present T cell receptor beta chain was sequenced within a study of blood T cells in healthy people across ages. Whole-study results and caveats: Long-lived donors carried more naive CD4+ cells and greater diversity than aged donors. Possibly confounding the expanded clonotype changes was the fact that donor CMV status was unknown.

The authors extracted at least 5 micrograms of total RNA per sample. CDR3 length equals 16 residues. CDR1 is MNHEY and CDR2 is SMNVEV in the germline V gene (reference sequence). V shed 5 bases and J 9 bases; nucleotides not matched to a gene: 11. Comments on this clonotype: Its antigen is not identified.

A sample-barcoded 5' primer and a J-beta primer mix were used in a second PCR of about 6 to 12 cycles. TCRdb reprocessed the 5' RACE reads with MiXCR, giving one entry per CDR3 protein. This table has around 1,500,000 distinct CDR3 sequences, 42% appearing once. This chain uses TRBV27 with TRBJ1-6; the match to TRBD1 covers 9 bases. Source material: blood. The sequence was obtained from a woman aged 18-29 years in good health. This CDR3 is CASSPVAGTGRSPLHF. CDR3 DNA: TGTGCCAGCAGTCCTGTTGCCGGGACAGGGCGTTCACCCCTCCACTTT.